These 29 T cell receptor beta chains originate from one sample sequenced in a study of breast tumors, draining lymph nodes, adjacent tissues. Samples came from axillary lymph nodes draining the breast cancer. TCRdb reprocessed the multiplex PCR reads via MiXCR and lists one record per CDR3 protein. The sample lists fewer than 200,000 distinct CDR3 sequences; 30% to 35% were seen once. Specimen: axillary lymph node tissue. These receptors all come from a female donor with breast cancer. Some clones in this sample may be carry-over from other donors' samples.

This clonotype was seen at least ten times. The chain has TRBV12-3 or TRBV12-4 and TRBJ1-6; D may be TRBD1 (5 bases). The CDR3 is made up of 14 amino acids. Trimming stripped 1 base from V and 9 bases from J, with 10 bases between. CDR3 nucleotides: TGTGCCAGCAGTTTAGGGGGCCTGGGTTCACCCCTCCACTTT. Translation: CASSLGGLGSPLHF.

This clonotype was seen at least ten times. The chain couples TRBV6-5 to TRBJ2-7; TRBD1 is a possible D gene (6 bases). CDR1 is MNHEY and CDR2 is SVGAGI in the germline V gene. The CDR3 runs to 13 residues. The V and J ends lost 2 bases and 6 bases respectively, with 11 bases between them. CDR3 region: CASSYATGLEQYF. The CDR3 DNA sequence: TGTGCCAGCAGTTACGCGACAGGCCTCGAGCAGTACTTC.

The chain uses TRBV7-6 and TRBJ2-3, with 12 bases identical to TRBD2. J lost 6 bases, V lost 1 base, and 5 bases had no gene match. Per germline, CDR1 SGHVS and CDR2 FNYEAQ. This CDR3 is 16 amino acids long. Written as DNA, the CDR3 is TGTGCCAGCAGCTTAGGTCTAGCGGGAGGGTCGGATACGCAGTATTTT. This sequence encodes CASSLGLAGGSDTQYF. The variable domain in full, completed from reference TRBV7-6 and TRBJ2-3, reads GAGVSQSPRYKVTKRGQDVALRCDPISGHVSLYWYRQALGQGPEFLTYFNYEAQQDKSGLPNDRFSAERPEGSISTLTIQRTEQRDSAMYRCASSLGLAGGSDTQYFGPGTRLTVL.

This clonotype was detected many times. The gene calls are TRBV24-1 and TRBJ2-3; 9 bases fit TRBD1. The V segment lost 3 bases and the J segment 1 base; nucleotides outside the gene matches: 7. Germline CDR1 reads KGHDR; CDR2 reads SFDVKD. CDR3 size: 17 residues. The chain's CDR3 is CATSDPTGGEGTDTQYF. The CDR3 DNA is TGTGCCACCAGTGATCCCACAGGGGGCGAGGGCACAGATACGCAGTATTTT.

For this clonotype: Possible read error: a much larger clone is one base away. V is TRBV20-1 and J is TRBJ2-3, with D possibly TRBD2 on 7 matching bases. Trimming took 0 bases from V and 3 from J, leaving 16 bases between them. Germline V CDR1 and CDR2: DFQATT, SNEGSKA (reference sequence). The CDR3 consists of 16 residues. The CDR3 protein is CSARDYRAGATDTQYF. The DNA for the CDR3 is TGCAGTGCTAGAGATTACAGGGCGGGAGCGACAGATACGCAGTATTTT.

Many counts were recorded for this clonotype. The chain combines TRBV24-1 with TRBJ2-1, with TRBD2 matching 12 bases. Germline values: CDR1 KGHDR, CDR2 SFDVKD. The CDR3 sequence is 16 residues long. Losses at the gene ends were 3 bases for V and 4 bases for J; bases not matched to a gene: 3. The CDR3 loop reads CATSDASGREYNEQFF. CDR3 DNA sequence: TGTGCCACCAGTGATGCTAGCGGGAGGGAGTACAATGAGCAGTTCTTC.

The V call is TRBV2, the J call TRBJ2-4; D perhaps matches TRBD1 (5 bases). This CDR3 region has 16 residues. The V gene's germline CDR1 is SNHLY and CDR2 FYNNEI. V shed 3 bases and J shed 0 bases, with 12 bases lying between them. Written as DNA, the CDR3 is TGTGCCAGCAGTGAGGCTCCAGGGCTAGCCAAAAACATTCAGTACTTC. It specifies CASSEAPGLAKNIQYF.

This rearrangement joins TRBV4-2 to TRBJ2-5, with 10 bases fitting TRBD1. The trim removed 4 bases at V and 4 bases at J, leaving 6 bases unmatched. Looked up from germline, CDR1 is LGHNA and CDR2 is YNFKEQ. The CDR3 is made up of 15 amino acids. CDR3 loop: CASSPTGQGGETQYF. The CDR3 nucleotides are TGTGCCAGCAGCCCAACTGGACAGGGGGGAGAGACCCAGTACTTC.

This clonotype has only a few counts. A junction end diverges from the germline sequence, so it may reflect a read error. The chain has TRBV7-2 and TRBJ1-3, with a tentative D call TRBD1 (6 bases). Germline loops: CDR1 SGHTA, CDR2 FQGNSA. The CDR3 runs 17 residues. The CDR3 reads CASSLIAGGASGNPIYF. The CDR3 nucleotides read TGTGCCAGCAGCTTGATTGCGGGGGGCGCCTCTGGAAACCCCATATATTTT.

The table lists this clonotype with many counts. The chain uses TRBV18 and TRBJ1-2; 12 bases align to TRBD1. Germline-derived CDR1 and CDR2 are KGHSH and LQKENI. V trimming: 3 bases; J trimming: 4 bases; junction bases outside the gene matches: 6. This CDR3 is 16 amino acids long. Here the CDR3 reads CASSPAGDRGLYGYTF. CDR3 sequence (DNA): TGTGCCAGCTCACCGGCTGGGGACAGGGGGCTCTATGGCTACACCTTC.

The sample holds a few counts of this clonotype. The chain is built from TRBV27 and TRBJ2-1; 10 bases align to TRBD2. Per germline, CDR1 MNHEY and CDR2 SMNVEV (reference sequence). CDR3 length: 17 residues. J was trimmed by 3 bases and V by 8 bases; bases with no gene match: 13. In DNA form, the CDR3 reads TGTGCCAGCTCCAGCCTTGCTAGCGGGAGTTTCTACAATGAGCAGTTCTTC. Its protein is CASSSLASGSFYNEQFF.

This clonotype has a count of ten or more. This chain uses TRBV7-2 with TRBJ1-2; perhaps TRBD1 as D (6 bases). With 5 bases removed from V and 2 bases from J, the gap between germline ends came to 15 bases. This CDR3 is 15 amino acids long. Germline lookup yields CDR1 SGHTA and CDR2 FQGNSA. CDR3 sequence: CASSPRGGKNYGYTF. The CDR3 bases are TGTGCCAGCAGCCCGAGAGGGGGTAAGAACTATGGCTACACCTTC.

This clonotype was detected ten times or more. The chain recombines TRBV18 with TRBJ1-2; D is undetermined. CDR3 length: 12 residues. Trimming stripped 6 bases from V and 4 bases from J, with 9 bases between. CDR1 is KGHSH and CDR2 is LQKENI in the germline V gene. The CDR3 here is CASSPNPYGYTF. CDR3 coding DNA: TGTGCCAGCTCCCCTAATCCCTATGGCTACACCTTC.

As regards this clonotype: A read error may be the cause here, since a much bigger clone is one base away. This chain joins TRBV4-1 and TRBJ1-4; 7 bases match TRBD1. The CDR3 sequence is 15 residues long. CDR1 and CDR2 from the germline V gene are MGHRA and YSYEKL. In DNA form, the CDR3 reads TGCGCCAGCAGCCGCCGACAGGGAACTAATGAAGAACTGTTTTTT. This encodes CASSRRQGTNEELFF.

This clonotype has a count of ten or more. This chain connects TRBV7-2 to TRBJ1-3; D is possibly TRBD1 (5 bases). V dropped 4 bases and J dropped 0 bases, with 7 bases sitting between them. The CDR3 length is 14 residues. CDR1 is SGHTA, CDR2 FQGNSA, per germline. For the CDR3, the DNA is TGTGCCAGCAGCTCGGGACTCTCTGGAAACACCATATATTTT. It specifies CASSSGLSGNTIYF.

This clonotype was counted between two and nine times. Given a much more abundant clone one base away, this may be a read error. The chain uses TRBV10-1 and TRBJ2-2, with 8 bases lining up with TRBD2. The CDR3 loop spans 13 amino acids. Germline-derived CDR1 and CDR2 are WNHNN and SYGVQD (reference sequence). CDR3 amino acids: CASSLAGSGGLFF. In DNA form, the CDR3 reads TGCGCCAGCAGTTTAGCGGGGTCCGGGGGGCTGTTTTTT.

This clonotype was seen at least ten times. This sequence joins TRBV11-2 and TRBJ1-4, with D perhaps TRBD1 (5 bases). Germline-derived CDR1 and CDR2 are SGHAT and FQNNGV. This CDR3 has 12 residues. Trimming stripped 5 bases from V and 9 bases from J, with 10 bases between. CDR3 nucleotide sequence: TGTGCCAGCAGCCTGGGGCAGCAAAAACTGTTTTTT. Protein product: CASSLGQQKLFF.

The chain joins TRBV20-1 to TRBJ1-1; D uncertain. V was clipped by 7 bases and J by 0 bases, with 18 bases between them. CDR3 length equals 15 residues. Germline lookup yields CDR1 DFQATT and CDR2 SNEGSKA (reference sequence). The CDR3 DNA sequence: TGCAGTGTACGAAAAGGGAGGGATGTGAACACTGAAGCTTTCTTT. Its translation: CSVRKGRDVNTEAFF.

This clonotype was counted at least ten times. The rearrangement joins TRBV3-1 to TRBJ1-3; 7 bases are a match to TRBD1. CDR3 length: 14 residues. Germline V gene lookup returns CDR1 LGHDT and CDR2 YNNKEL (reference sequence). The trim removed 5 bases at V and 3 bases at J, leaving 4 bases unmatched. The CDR3 spells CASSDGTVGNTIYF. CDR3 coding DNA: TGTGCCAGCAGCGACGGGACAGTTGGAAACACCATATATTTT.

This clonotype was recorded at least ten times. A much larger clone differs from this one at a single base, so this may be a read error. J is TRBJ2-5 and V is TRBV5-5, with a tentative D call TRBD2 (5 bases). The CDR3 is made up of 15 amino acids. Trimming shortened V by 6 bases and J by 0 bases, and 15 bases separated the two germline ends. Germline V gene sequence: CDR1 SGHKS, CDR2 YYEKEE (reference sequence). As DNA, the CDR3 is TGTGCCAGCACCCAAACTAGACCAAACCAAGAGACCCAGTACTTC. It is translated as CASTQTRPNQETQYF. The full variable domain, rest sourced from reference TRBV5-5 and TRBJ2-5, is DAGVTQSPTHLIKTRGQQVTLRCSPISGHKSVSWYQQVLGQGPQFIFQYYEKEERGRGNFPDRFSARQFPNYSSELNVNALLLGDSALYLCASTQTRPNQETQYFGPGTRLLVL.

In this sample, this clonotype turned up many times. This rearrangement joins TRBV29-1 to TRBJ2-3; possible D gene TRBD2, 7 bases. CDR3 length: 14 amino acids. The germline V gene has CDR1 SQVTM and CDR2 ANQGSEA. V gave up 7 bases and J gave up 0 bases, with 14 bases separating them. CDR3 amino acids: CSATSGTSTDTQYF. The CDR3 bases are TGCAGCGCTACCAGCGGGACAAGCACAGATACGCAGTATTTT.

To note about this clonotype: A read error is possible here, since a much larger clone lies one base away. The V call is TRBV19, the J call TRBJ2-7, with unresolved D. Germline CDR1 is LNHDA and CDR2 is SQIVND (reference sequence). The CDR3 covers 14 residues. Trimming stripped 6 bases from V and 2 bases from J, with 14 bases between. The CDR3 protein is CASRCDGRAYEQYF. The CDR3 DNA reads as TGTGCCAGTAGATGCGACGGAAGGGCCTACGAGCAGTACTTC.

As concerns this clonotype: A much more abundant neighbour one base away suggests this may be a read error. V is TRBV14 and J is TRBJ2-7, with TRBD2 identical over 13 bases. CDR3 length: 17 amino acids. The germline V gene has CDR1 SGHDN and CDR2 FVKESK. The CDR3 coding sequence is TGTGCCAGCAGCCTGACGGGACTAGCGGGGATCTCCTCCGAGCAGTACTTC. As protein: CASSLTGLAGISSEQYF.

This clonotype has at least ten counts. The chain uses TRBV15 and TRBJ2-3; possible D gene TRBD2, 6 bases. This CDR3 is built from 17 residues. Germline assignment: CDR1 LNHNV and CDR2 YYDKDF (reference sequence). V lost 0 bases and J lost 4, with 17 bases in between. The CDR3, as DNA: TGTGCCACCAGCAGAGAAACTCGCCCAGGGAGGCCAGATACGCAGTATTTT. The encoded protein is CATSRETRPGRPDTQYF.

The chain couples TRBV7-9 to TRBJ1-4, with D perhaps matching TRBD1 (5 bases). In germline, CDR1 is SEHNR, CDR2 FQNEAQ (reference sequence). There are 13 residues in the CDR3. V was trimmed by 6 bases and J by 12 bases, leaving 17 bases between them. The chain's CDR3 is CASRPGRGGELFF. The CDR3 region has the DNA TGTGCCAGCAGGCCTGGACGCGGGGGGGAACTGTTTTTT.

This clonotype was seen many times. V and J are TRBV4-2 and TRBJ2-7, with TRBD2 matching 11 bases. V shed 0 bases and J 3 bases; nucleotides not matched to a gene: 4. Looked up from germline, CDR1 is LGHNA and CDR2 is YNFKEQ. There are 16 residues in the CDR3. The CDR3 region is CASSQDPGLAGYEQYF. In DNA form, the CDR3 reads TGTGCCAGCAGCCAAGATCCAGGACTAGCGGGCTACGAGCAGTACTTC.

V and J are TRBV6-5 and TRBJ1-5; no definite D call. V was clipped by 0 bases and J by 3 bases, with 9 bases between them. In germline, CDR1 is MNHEY, CDR2 SVGAGI. CDR3 length equals 15 residues. CDR3 DNA sequence: TGTGCCAGCAGTTACTCTCGGGCTGACAATCAGCCCCAGCATTTT. Translated, it gives CASSYSRADNQPQHF.

This clonotype was counted at least ten times. This chain connects TRBV6-5 to TRBJ2-7, with 7 positions matching TRBD1. Germline loops: CDR1 MNHEY, CDR2 SVGAGI. After removal of 6 bases from V and 3 bases from J, the junction contained 5 bases not matched to a gene. The CDR3 extends over 13 amino acids. The CDR3 loop is CASRPGQNYEQYF. The CDR3 DNA is TGTGCCAGCAGACCGGGACAGAACTACGAGCAGTACTTC.

This clonotype was counted at least ten times. This rearrangement joins TRBV28 to TRBJ2-1, with 8 bases aligning to TRBD2. Germline CDR1 and CDR2: MDHEN and SYDVKM. V gave up 2 bases and J gave up 6 bases; unmatched junction bases: 9. The CDR3 length is 16 residues. The DNA for the CDR3 is TGTGCCAGCAGTTTAACCCCGGGAGGGTGGGGCAATGAGCAGTTCTTC. It is translated as CASSLTPGGWGNEQFF.